This TCR beta chain stems from a study of T cell responses to AZD1222 COVID-19 vaccine. Study conclusions and caveats: A rise in Spike-specific TCR breadth and depth followed two AZD1222 doses. CD4 TCRs covered the whole spike, strongest at regions 160-218 and 743-854. In all cases, repertoires were sampled only after the peak T cell response. Among AZD1222 vaccinees, only five or six were seropositive at baseline.

Measured with immunoSEQ multiplex PCR; TCRdb has only the in-frame clones, and not every one. Here the sample spans under 200,000 clones, approximately 93% being singletons. To note about this clone: What it binds is unknown.

The sample was peripheral blood, taken on day 0 of AZD1222 vaccination. This TCR was recovered from an adult in good health.

The CDR3 region has the DNA TGTGCCAGTAGGCGAACCGGGGGCAACAATCAGCCCCAGCATTTT. As protein: CASRRTGGNNQPQHF. The genes are TRBV19 and TRBJ1-5, with D maybe TRBD1 (6 bases). Germline V gene sequence: CDR1 LNHDA, CDR2 SQIVND (reference sequence). CDR3 length equals 15 residues. V shed 6 bases and J shed 3 bases, with 15 bases lying between them.